This TCR beta chain originates from a study of blood T cell repertoires in COVID-19. The wider study: The United States, Italy and Spain provided the acute and convalescent COVID-19 samples.

There are 15 residues in the CDR3. CDR1 and CDR2 from the germline V gene are LGHDT and YNNKEL (reference sequence). Trimming took 6 bases from V and 5 from J, leaving 19 bases between them. Per the original methods: It was from reference gene primer amplification that nucleated cell counts were estimated. Repertoires were generated with immunoSEQ multiplex PCR, while TCRdb's copy carries only in-frame clones and drops some. V, J and clone size are taken as reported in that table, and D and trimming were inferred from the DNA itself. The table shows 130,000 or so clones, with about 87% occurring only once. This clone is a singleton in its sample.

The material sequenced was peripheral blood. The TCR sequence derives from a human donor with COVID-19, enrolled during active disease. The donor label of this sample is uncertain. The chain combines TRBV3-1 (or the pseudogene TRBV3-2) with TRBJ1-1; tentatively, D is TRBD1 (6 bases). DNA of the CDR3: TGTGCCAGCAGGCCCGTACCAGGGGTAGAGACTGAAGCTTTCTTT. Translated, it gives CASRPVPGVETEAFF.